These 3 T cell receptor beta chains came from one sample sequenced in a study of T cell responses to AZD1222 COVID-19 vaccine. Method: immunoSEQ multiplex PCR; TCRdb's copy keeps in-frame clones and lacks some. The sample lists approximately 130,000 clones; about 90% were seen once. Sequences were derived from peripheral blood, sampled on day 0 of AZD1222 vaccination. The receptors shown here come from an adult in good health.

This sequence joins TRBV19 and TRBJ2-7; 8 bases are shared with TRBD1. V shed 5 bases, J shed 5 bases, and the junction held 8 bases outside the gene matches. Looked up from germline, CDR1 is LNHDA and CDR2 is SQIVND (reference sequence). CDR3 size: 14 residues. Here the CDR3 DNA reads TGTGCCAGTAGTCCTTGGACAGGGAACGACGAGCAGTACTTC. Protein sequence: CASSPWTGNDEQYF. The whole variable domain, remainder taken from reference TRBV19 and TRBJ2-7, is DGGITQSPKYLFRKEGQNVTLSCEQNLNHDAMYWYRQDPGQGLRLIYYSQIVNDFQKGDIAEGYSVSREKKESFPLTVTSAQKNPTAFYLCASSPWTGNDEQYFGPGTRLTVT.

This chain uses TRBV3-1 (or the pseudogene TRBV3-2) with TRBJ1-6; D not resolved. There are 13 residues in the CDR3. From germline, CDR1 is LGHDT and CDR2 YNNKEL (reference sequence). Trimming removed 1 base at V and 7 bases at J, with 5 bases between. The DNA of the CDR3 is TGTGCCAGCAGCCAAGTGGGGAATTCACCCCTCCACTTT. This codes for CASSQVGNSPLHF.

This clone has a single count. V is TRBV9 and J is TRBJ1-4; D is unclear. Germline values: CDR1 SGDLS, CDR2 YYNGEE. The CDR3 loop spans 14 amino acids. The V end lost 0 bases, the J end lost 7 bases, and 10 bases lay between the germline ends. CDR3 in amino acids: CASSVGGGGEKLFF. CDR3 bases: TGTGCCAGCAGCGTAGGAGGCGGCGGTGAAAAACTGTTTTTT.